Presented here are 5 T cell receptor beta chains from one specimen sequenced in a study of early T cells in non-severe SARS-CoV-2 infection. MiXCR, run by TCRdb on the 5' RACE reads, gives a single entry per CDR3 protein. The repertoire includes 20,000 to 30,000 distinct CDR3 sequences, 4% to 4.5% of them detected once, and 4.4% sits in the top ten. The sample comprised whole blood. The receptors derive from an adult who was a healthcare worker with PCR-confirmed SARS-CoV-2 infection or an uninfected control (not recorded which).

This clonotype was seen ten or more times. The chain joins TRBV27 to TRBJ2-7; the D call may be TRBD1 or TRBD2 (5 bases each). Trimming removed 2 bases from V and 1 base from J, with 6 bases in between. The CDR3 consists of 13 residues. Germline V lookup: CDR1 MNHEY, CDR2 SMNVEV (reference sequence). The CDR3 loop is CASSLEGSYEQYF. The CDR3 nucleotides are TGTGCCAGCAGTTTAGAGGGGTCCTACGAGCAGTACTTC.

This clonotype was counted many times. The chain carries TRBV7-9 and TRBJ2-3; no clear D gene. Trimming took off 5 bases at V and 6 bases at J, with 6 bases between the two ends. Germline V gene lookup returns CDR1 SEHNR and CDR2 FQNEAQ (reference sequence). CDR3 length: 11 residues. CDR3 sequence: CASSPVDTQYF. CDR3 sequence (DNA): TGTGCCAGCAGCCCGGTGGATACGCAGTATTTT.

This clonotype was counted ten times or more. The chain couples TRBV7-3 to TRBJ2-1, with 9 bases aligning to TRBD2. With 5 bases clipped from V and 5 bases from J, the junction kept 7 bases outside the gene matches. Germline CDR1 reads SGHTA; CDR2 reads FQGTGA. This CDR3 contains 15 residues. The CDR3 loop is CASSPIAGADNEQFF. CDR3 DNA sequence: TGTGCCAGCAGCCCAATAGCGGGAGCGGACAATGAGCAGTTCTTC.

In this sample, this clonotype turned up many times. The chain uses TRBV19 and TRBJ2-6, with D hard to call. Germline V gene sequence: CDR1 LNHDA, CDR2 SQIVND (reference sequence). This CDR3 is 16 amino acids long. V shed 6 bases and J shed 0 bases, with 12 bases lying between them. In DNA form, the CDR3 reads TGTGCCAGTAGAAATCCGTTGAGCTCTGGGGCCAACGTCCTGACTTTC. This translates into CASRNPLSSGANVLTF. The entire variable domain, with the rest obtained from reference TRBV19 and TRBJ2-6, is as follows: DGGITQSPKYLFRKEGQNVTLSCEQNLNHDAMYWYRQDPGQGLRLIYYSQIVNDFQKGDIAEGYSVSREKKESFPLTVTSAQKNPTAFYLCASRNPLSSGANVLTFGAGSRLTVL.

Only a few counts were recorded for this clonotype. This rearrangement joins TRBV28 to TRBJ2-3; TRBD2 is a possible D gene (5 bases). The germline gives CDR1 MDHEN, CDR2 SYDVKM. Deletions cut 1 base from V and 5 bases from J, with 16 bases between. The CDR3 spans 16 residues. The CDR3 spells CASSLLGGGPGDTQYF. In DNA, the CDR3 is TGTGCCAGCAGTTTATTGGGCGGAGGCCCCGGAGATACGCAGTATTTT.